This TCR beta chain was recovered during a study of control samples from healthy donors and cancer patients. The length of the CDR3 is 13 residues. Germline CDR1 is LGHDT and CDR2 is YNNKEL (reference sequence). Trimming removed 4 bases from V and 3 bases from J, with 9 bases in between. This clone occurred a few times. TCRdb keeps only in-frame clones here, not all; method: immunoSEQ multiplex PCR. In the table there are about 98,000 clones, about 79% of which are singletons. The TCR sequence derives from a woman aged 25-40 years in good health. The specimen sequenced was blood. The chain combines TRBV3-1 (or the pseudogene TRBV3-2) with TRBJ1-1; no definite D call. The CDR3 sequence is CASSLASHTEAFF. The CDR3 DNA reads as TGTGCCAGCAGCCTCGCCAGCCACACTGAAGCTTTCTTT.